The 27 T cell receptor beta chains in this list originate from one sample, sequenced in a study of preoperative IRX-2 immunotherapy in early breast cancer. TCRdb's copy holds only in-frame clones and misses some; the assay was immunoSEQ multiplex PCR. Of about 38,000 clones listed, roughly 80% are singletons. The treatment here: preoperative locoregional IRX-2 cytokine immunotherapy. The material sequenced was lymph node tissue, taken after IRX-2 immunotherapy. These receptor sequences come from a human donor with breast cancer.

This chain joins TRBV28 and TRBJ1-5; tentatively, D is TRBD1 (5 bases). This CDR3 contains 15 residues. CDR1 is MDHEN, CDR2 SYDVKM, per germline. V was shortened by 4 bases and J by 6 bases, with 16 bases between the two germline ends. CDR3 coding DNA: TGTGCCAGCAGTTCTGGCAGGGTGGTAGTTCAGCCCCAGCATTTT. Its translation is CASSSGRVVVQPQHF.

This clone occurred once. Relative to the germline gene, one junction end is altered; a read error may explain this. The CDR3 loop reads CASSVAGITDTQYF. The CDR3 region has the DNA TGTGCCAGCAGCGTAGCGGGGATTACAGATACGCAGTATTTT. The chain links TRBV7-6 to TRBJ2-3; TRBD2 matches at 8 bases. CDR3 length: 14 amino acids. CDR1 is SGHVS and CDR2 is FNYEAQ in the germline V gene. The full variable domain, with the rest looked up from reference TRBV7-6 and TRBJ2-3, is GAGVSQSPRYKVTKRGQDVALRCDPISGHVSLYWYRQALGQGPEFLTYFNYEAQQDKSGLPNDRFSAERPEGSISTLTIQRTEQRDSAMYRCASSVAGITDTQYFGPGTRLTVL.

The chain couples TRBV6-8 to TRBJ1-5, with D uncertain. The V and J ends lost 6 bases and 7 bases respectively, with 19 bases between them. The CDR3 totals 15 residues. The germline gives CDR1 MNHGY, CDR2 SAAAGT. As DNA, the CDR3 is TGTGCCAGCAGACCTAGGATAGCTCCACTCCAGCCCCAGCATTTT. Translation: CASRPRIAPLQPQHF.

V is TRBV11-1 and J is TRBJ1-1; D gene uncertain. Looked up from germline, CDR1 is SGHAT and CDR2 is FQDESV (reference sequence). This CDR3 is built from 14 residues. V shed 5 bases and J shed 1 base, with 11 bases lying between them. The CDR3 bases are TGTGCCAGCAGCCCACCCGCAAGGAACACTGAAGCTTTCTTT. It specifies CASSPPARNTEAFF.

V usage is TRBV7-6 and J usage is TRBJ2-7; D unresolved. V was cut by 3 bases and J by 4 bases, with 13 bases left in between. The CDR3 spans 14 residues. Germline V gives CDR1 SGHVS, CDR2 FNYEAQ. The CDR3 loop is CASSLVGSTYEQYF. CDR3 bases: TGTGCCAGCAGCTTGGTCGGGTCCACTTACGAGCAGTACTTC.

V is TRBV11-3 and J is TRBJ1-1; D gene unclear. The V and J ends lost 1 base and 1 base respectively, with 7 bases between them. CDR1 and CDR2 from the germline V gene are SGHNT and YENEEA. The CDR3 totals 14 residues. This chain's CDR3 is CASSLGSGNTEAFF. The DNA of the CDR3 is TGTGCCAGCAGCTTAGGCTCAGGGAACACTGAAGCTTTCTTT.

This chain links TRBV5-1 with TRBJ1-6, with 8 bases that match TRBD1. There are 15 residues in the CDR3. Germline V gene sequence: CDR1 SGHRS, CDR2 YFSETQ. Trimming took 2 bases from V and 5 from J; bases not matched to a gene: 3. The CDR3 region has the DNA TGCGCCAGCAGCTTAGGACAGGGTAATAATTCACCCCTCCACTTT. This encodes CASSLGQGNNSPLHF.

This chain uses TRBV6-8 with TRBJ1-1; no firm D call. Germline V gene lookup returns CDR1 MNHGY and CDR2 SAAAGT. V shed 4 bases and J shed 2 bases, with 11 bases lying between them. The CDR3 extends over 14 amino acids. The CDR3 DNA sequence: TGTGCCAGCAGTTTTCGGGCAGTAAACACTGAAGCTTTCTTT. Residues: CASSFRAVNTEAFF.

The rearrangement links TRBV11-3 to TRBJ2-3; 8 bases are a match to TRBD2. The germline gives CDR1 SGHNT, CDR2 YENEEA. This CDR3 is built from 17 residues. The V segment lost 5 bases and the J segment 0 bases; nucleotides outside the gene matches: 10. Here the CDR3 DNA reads TGTGCCAGCAGCCCCCTACTAGCGGCATATAGCACAGATACGCAGTATTTT. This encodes CASSPLLAAYSTDTQYF.

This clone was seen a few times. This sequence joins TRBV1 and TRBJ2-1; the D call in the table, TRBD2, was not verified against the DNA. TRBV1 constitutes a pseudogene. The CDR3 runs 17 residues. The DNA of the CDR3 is TGCGCCAGCAGCCAAGTGATGGGGGGACGATCCTACAATGAGCAGTTCTTC. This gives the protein CASSQVMGGRSYNEQFF.

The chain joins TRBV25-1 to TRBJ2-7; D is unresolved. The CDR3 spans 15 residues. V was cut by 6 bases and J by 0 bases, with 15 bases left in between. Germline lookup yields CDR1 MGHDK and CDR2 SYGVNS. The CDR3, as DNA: TGTGCCAGCAGCTCGTACCCACCCAGCTCCTACGAGCAGTACTTC. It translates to CASSSYPPSSYEQYF.

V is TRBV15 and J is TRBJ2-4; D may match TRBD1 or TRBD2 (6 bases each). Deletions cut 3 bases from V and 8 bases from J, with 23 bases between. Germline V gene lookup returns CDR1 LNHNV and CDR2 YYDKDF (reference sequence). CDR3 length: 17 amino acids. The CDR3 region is CATSRDGREGGIYIQYF. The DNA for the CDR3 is TGTGCCACCAGCAGGGATGGCCGAGAAGGGGGGATATACATTCAGTACTTC. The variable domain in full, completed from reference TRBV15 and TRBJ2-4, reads DAMVIQNPRYQVTQFGKPVTLSCSQTLNHNVMYWYQQKSSQAPKLLFHYYDKDFNNEADTPDNFQSRRPNTSFCFLDIRSPGLGDTAMYLCATSRDGREGGIYIQYFGAGTRLSVL.

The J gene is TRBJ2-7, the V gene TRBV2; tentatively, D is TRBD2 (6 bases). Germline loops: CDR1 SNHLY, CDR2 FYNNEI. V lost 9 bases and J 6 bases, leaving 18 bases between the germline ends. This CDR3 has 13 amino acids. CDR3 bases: TGTGCCAGTGTTCGGCGGGAATCACGCGAGCAGTACTTC. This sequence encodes CASVRRESREQYF. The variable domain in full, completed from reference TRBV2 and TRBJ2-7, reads EPEVTQTPSHQVTQMGQEVILRCVPISNHLYFYWYRQILGQKVEFLVSFYNNEISEKSEIFDDQFSVERPDGSNFTLKIRSTKLEDSAMYFCASVRRESREQYFGPGTRLTVT.

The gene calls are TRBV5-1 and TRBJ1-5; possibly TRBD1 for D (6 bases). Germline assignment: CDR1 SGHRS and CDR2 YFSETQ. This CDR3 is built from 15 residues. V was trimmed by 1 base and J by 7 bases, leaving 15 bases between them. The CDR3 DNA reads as TGCGCCAGCAGCTTGCTTCCAGGGGCGGAACAGCCCCAGCATTTT. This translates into CASSLLPGAEQPQHF.

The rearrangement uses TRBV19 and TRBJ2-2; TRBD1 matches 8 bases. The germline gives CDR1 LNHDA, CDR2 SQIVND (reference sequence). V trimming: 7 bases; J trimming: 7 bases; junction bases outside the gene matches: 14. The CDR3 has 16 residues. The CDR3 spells CASTHRGRGRVGELFF. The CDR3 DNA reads TGTGCCAGTACCCATCGGGGCAGGGGGCGGGTCGGGGAGCTGTTTTTT.

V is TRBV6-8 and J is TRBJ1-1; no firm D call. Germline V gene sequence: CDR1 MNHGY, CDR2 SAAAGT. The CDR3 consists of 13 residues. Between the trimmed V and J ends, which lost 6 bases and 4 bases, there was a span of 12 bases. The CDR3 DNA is TGTGCCAGCAGCCCAAAATATGGCACTGAAGCTTTCTTT. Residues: CASSPKYGTEAFF.

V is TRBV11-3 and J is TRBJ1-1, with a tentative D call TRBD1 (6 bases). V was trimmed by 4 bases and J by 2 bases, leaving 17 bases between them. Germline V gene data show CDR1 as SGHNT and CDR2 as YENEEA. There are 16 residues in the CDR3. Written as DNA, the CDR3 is TGTGCCAGCAGCTCGGGGGGCGGGCTTCTTAACACTGAAGCTTTCTTT. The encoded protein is CASSSGGGLLNTEAFF.

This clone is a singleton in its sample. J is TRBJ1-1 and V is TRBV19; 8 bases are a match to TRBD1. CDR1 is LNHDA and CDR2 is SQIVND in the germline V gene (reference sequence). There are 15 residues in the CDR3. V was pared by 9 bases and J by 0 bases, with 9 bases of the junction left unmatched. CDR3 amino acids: CASIRGHHMNTEAFF. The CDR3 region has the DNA TGTGCCAGCATCAGGGGGCACCACATGAACACTGAAGCTTTCTTT.

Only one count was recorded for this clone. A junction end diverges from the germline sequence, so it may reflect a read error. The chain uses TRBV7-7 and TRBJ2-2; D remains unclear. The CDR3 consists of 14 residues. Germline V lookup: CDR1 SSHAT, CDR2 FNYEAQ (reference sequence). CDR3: CASSLDGNTGELFF. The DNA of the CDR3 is TGTGCTAGCAGCTTAGACGGGAACACCGGGGAGCTGTTTTTT.

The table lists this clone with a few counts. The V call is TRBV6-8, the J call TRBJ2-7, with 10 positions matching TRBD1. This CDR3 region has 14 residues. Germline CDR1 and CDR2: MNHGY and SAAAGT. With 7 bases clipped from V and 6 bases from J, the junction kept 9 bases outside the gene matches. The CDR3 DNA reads TGTGCCAGCACGCTCCGGGACAGGGGAGGCGAGCAGTACTTC. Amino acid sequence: CASTLRDRGGEQYF.

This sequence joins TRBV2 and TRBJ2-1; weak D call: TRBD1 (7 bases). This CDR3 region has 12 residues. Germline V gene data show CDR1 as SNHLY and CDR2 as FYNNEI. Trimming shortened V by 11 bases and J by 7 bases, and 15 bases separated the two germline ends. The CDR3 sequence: CARGTVGNEQFF. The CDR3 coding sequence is TGTGCCCGGGGGACAGTGGGAAATGAGCAGTTCTTC.

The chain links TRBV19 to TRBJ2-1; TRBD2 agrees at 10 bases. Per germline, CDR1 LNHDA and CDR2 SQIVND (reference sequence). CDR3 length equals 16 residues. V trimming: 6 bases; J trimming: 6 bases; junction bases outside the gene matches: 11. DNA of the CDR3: TGTGCCAGTAGAGTGGCTAGCGGGGGTCTGTTCAATGAGCAGTTCTTC. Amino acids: CASRVASGGLFNEQFF.

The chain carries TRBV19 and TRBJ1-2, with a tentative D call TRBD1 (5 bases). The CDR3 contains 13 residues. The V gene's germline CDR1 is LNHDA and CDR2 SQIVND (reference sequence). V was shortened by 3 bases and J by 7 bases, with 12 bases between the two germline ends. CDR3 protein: CASSIQGVIGYTF. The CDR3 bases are TGTGCCAGTAGTATCCAGGGTGTAATTGGCTACACCTTC.

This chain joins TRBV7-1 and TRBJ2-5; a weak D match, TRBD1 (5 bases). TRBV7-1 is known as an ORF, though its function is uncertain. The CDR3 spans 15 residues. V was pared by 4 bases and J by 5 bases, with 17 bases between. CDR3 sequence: CASSLGVTVVETQYF. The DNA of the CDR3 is TGTGCCAGCAGCTTAGGGGTGACGGTGGTGGAGACCCAGTACTTC.

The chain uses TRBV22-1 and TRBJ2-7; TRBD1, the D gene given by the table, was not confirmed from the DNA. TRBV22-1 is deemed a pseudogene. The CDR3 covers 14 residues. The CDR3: CASGRDRGSYEQYF. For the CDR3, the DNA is TGTGCCAGCGGACGGGACAGGGGGTCCTACGAGCAGTACTTC.

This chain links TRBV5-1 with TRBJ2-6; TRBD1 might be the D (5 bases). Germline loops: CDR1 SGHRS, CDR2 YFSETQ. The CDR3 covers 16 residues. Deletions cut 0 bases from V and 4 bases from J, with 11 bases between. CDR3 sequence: CASSLGAGSGANVLTF. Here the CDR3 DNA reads TGCGCCAGCAGCTTGGGGGCAGGGTCCGGGGCCAACGTCCTGACTTTC.

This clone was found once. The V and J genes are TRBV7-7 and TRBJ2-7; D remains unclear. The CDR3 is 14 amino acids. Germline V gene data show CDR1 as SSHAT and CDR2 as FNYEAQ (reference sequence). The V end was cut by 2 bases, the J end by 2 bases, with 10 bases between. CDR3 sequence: CASSLIGSTYEQYF. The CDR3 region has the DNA TGTGCCAGCAGCTTAATCGGGTCCACCTACGAGCAGTACTTC. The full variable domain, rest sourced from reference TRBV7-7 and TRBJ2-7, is GAGVSQSPRYKVTKRGQDVTLRCDPISSHATLYWYQQALGQGPEFLTYFNYEAQPDKSGLPSDRFSAERPEGSISTLTIQRTEQRDSAMYRCASSLIGSTYEQYFGPGTRLTVT.